The clone carrying this T cell receptor (beta chain) occurred many times. The antigen remains undetermined. V was shortened by 8 bases and J by 2 bases, with 7 bases between the two germline ends. The CDR3 is 13 amino acids. Germline V gene sequence: CDR1 MNHEY, CDR2 SMNVEV (reference sequence). Documented time point: healthy volunteer bleed at 2 weeks. Blood, whole and unfractionated, served as the source for total RNA extraction. The record originates from a study of human T cells and chemical hapten exposure. Study information: Small pooled library volume differences mainly caused per-sample TCR yield variation. Study results and limitations: TCRs whose frequency exceeded 1 in 1000 remained the same following DPC sensitization.

Using its own MiXCR run on the RACE reads, TCRdb lists one record per CDR3 protein. The sample lists tens of thousands of distinct CDR3 sequences; roughly 4.2% were seen once. Specimen: whole blood. The chain couples TRBV27 to TRBJ2-6; D remains ambiguous. This TCR was recovered from a human donor in good health. Some clones in this sample may be carry-over from other donors' samples. CDR3 sequence reads: CASQRAGANVLTF. CDR3 coding DNA: TGTGCCAGCCAACGGGCTGGGGCCAACGTCCTGACTTTC. The full variable domain, rest sourced from reference TRBV27 and TRBJ2-6, is EAQVTQNPRYLITVTGKKLTVTCSQNMNHEYMSWYRQDPGLGLRQIYYSMNVEVTDKGDVPEGYKVSRKEKRNFPLILESPSPNQTSLYFCASQRAGANVLTFGAGSRLTVL.